A selection of T cell receptor beta chains follows, all from one sample in a study of cytomegalovirus exposure and HLA in healthy donors. TCRdb keeps only in-frame clones here, not all; method: immunoSEQ multiplex PCR. The data contain 300,000 to 400,000 clones, 88% of them seen just once; the ten biggest clones take up around 0.96%. The sequenced sample consisted of PBMCs. The receptors come from a man aged 25 to 45 in good health and CMV-seronegative. Both conserved end residues are part of each CDR3.

length,J,V,CDR3
14,TRBJ1-5,TRBV18,CASSPSGAHQPQHF
11,TRBJ2-1,TRBV29-1,CSVGQYNEQFF
12,TRBJ1-4,TRBV5-1,CASSPTGAKLFF
16,TRBJ1-4,TRBV4-3,CASSQDAAGSPVRLFF
16,TRBJ2-5,TRBV15,CATSRATGTGKRTQYF
15,TRBJ2-2,TRBV7-9,CASSLAMRYTGELFF
17,TRBJ2-2,TRBV7-8,CASSFNVGGGNTGELFF
16,TRBJ2-2,TRBV4-3,CASSQDGFANTGELFF
17,TRBJ2-7,TRBV18,CASSPPKGQSNSYEQYF
13,TRBJ1-5,TRBV19,CASSINHEQPQHF
16,TRBJ2-2,TRBV7-2,CASSFQRRANTGELFF
14,TRBJ1-2,TRBV2,CASSAGFTNYGYTF
14,TRBJ2-7,TRBV25-1,CASSVTGKAFGQYF
14,TRBJ1-3,TRBV23-1,CASRPPDGGDTIYF
12,TRBJ2-1,TRBV6-4,CASLAGEHEQFF
16,TRBJ1-2,TRBV6-1,CASSEERIGGDYGYTF
13,TRBJ2-7,TRBV30,CAWSVGLAYEQYF
15,TRBJ1-3,TRBV5-1,CASSIGHPSGNTIYF
15,TRBJ1-1,TRBV19,CASSIILGGSTEAFF
15,TRBJ1-4,TRBV15,CATSRDSGGLRKLFF
18,TRBJ2-2,TRBV7-2,CASSLGAEGQAPFGELFF
16,TRBJ2-2,TRBV9,CASSVGRGRNTGELFF
12,TRBJ2-7,TRBV6-1,CASSDPQGVQYF
14,TRBJ2-7,TRBV11-2,CASSFGDTQGEQYF
15,TRBJ2-3,TRBV15,CATSQGGGSTDTQYF
17,TRBJ1-3,TRBV6-4,CASTSVGQDFTGNTIYF
14,TRBJ1-2,TRBV27,CASRRQGATGGYTF
14,TRBJ2-7,TRBV4-2,CASSQSDRGLEQYF